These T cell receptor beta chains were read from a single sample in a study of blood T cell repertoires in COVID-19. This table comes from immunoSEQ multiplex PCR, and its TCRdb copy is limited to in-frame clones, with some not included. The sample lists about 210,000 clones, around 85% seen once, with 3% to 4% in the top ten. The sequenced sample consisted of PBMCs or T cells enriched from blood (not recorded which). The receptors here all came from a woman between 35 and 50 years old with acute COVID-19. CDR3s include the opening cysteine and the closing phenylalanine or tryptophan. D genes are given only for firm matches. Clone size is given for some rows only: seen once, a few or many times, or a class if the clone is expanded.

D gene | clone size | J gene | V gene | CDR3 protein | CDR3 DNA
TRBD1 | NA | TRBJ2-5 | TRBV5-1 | CASSFSTGGQETQYF | TGCGCCAGCAGCTTCTCGACAGGGGGACAAGAGACCCAGTACTTC
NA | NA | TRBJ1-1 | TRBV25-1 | CASSDRGAEAFF | TGTGCCAGCAGTGATAGAGGAGCTGAAGCTTTCTTT
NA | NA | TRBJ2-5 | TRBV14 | CASSQVALAGGQRETQYF | TGTGCCAGCAGCCAAGTGGCCCTCGCCGGGGGACAGAGAGAGACCCAGTACTTC
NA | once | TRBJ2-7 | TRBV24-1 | CATSDTTGLNEQYF | TGTGCCACCAGTGATACAACAGGGTTGAACGAGCAGTACTTC
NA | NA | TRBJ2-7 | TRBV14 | CASSHLYRAAYEQYF | TGTGCCAGCAGCCATCTCTACAGGGCCGCATACGAGCAGTACTTC
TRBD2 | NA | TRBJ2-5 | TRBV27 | CASSSRTSGGQETQYF | TGTGCCAGCAGCAGTAGGACTAGCGGGGGCCAAGAGACCCAGTACTTC
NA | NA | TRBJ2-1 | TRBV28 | CASSLRPTRGYNEQFF | TGTGCCAGCAGCCTCAGGCCAACTAGGGGGTACAATGAGCAGTTCTTC
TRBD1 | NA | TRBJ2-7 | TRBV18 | CASSRPGQGIYEQYF | TGTGCCAGCTCACGACCGGGACAGGGGATCTACGAGCAGTACTTC
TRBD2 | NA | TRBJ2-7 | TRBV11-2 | CASSFLAGGDEQYF | TGTGCCAGCAGCTTTCTAGCGGGAGGGGACGAGCAGTACTTC
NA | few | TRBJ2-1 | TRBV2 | CASTHNEQFF | TGTGCCAGCACTCACAATGAGCAGTTCTTC
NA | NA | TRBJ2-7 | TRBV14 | CASSQGSGSYEQYF | TGTGCCAGCAGCCAAGGGTCGGGTTCTTACGAGCAGTACTTC
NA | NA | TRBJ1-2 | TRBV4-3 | CASSQDQYTNYGYTF | TGCGCCAGCAGCCAAGATCAGTATACTAACTATGGCTACACCTTC
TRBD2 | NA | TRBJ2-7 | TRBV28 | CASSLRRENHEQYF | TGTGCCAGCAGTTTGAGGCGGGAGAACCACGAGCAGTACTTC
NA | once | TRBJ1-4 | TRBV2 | CASSGTALNEKLFF | TGTGCCAGCAGTGGGACTGCACTTAATGAAAAACTGTTTTTT
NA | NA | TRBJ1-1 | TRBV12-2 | CASRLGEVGTEAFF | TGTGCAAGTCGCTTAGGGGAGGTAGGCACTGAAGCTTTCTTT
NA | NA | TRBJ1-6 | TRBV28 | CASGTPADSPLHF | TGTGCCTCCGGGACTCCGGCGGATTCACCCCTCCACTTT
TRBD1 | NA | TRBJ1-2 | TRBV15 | CATSRGQGSPGYGYTF | TGTGCCACCAGCAGGGGACAGGGGAGTCCCGGCTATGGCTACACCTTC
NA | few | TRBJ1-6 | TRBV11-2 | CASSFSSYNSPLHF | TGTGCCAGCAGCTTCAGCTCCTATAATTCACCCCTCCACTTT
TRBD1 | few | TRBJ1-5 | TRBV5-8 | CASSERQGMKGQPQHF | TGTGCCAGCAGCGAGCGACAGGGAATGAAAGGTCAGCCCCAGCATTTT
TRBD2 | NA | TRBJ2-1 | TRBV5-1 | CASSLAVAGAGNNEQFF | TGCGCCAGCAGCTTGGCGGTAGCGGGAGCCGGAAACAATGAGCAGTTCTTC
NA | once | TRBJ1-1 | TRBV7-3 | CASSLSGGDTEAFF | TGTGCCAGCAGCTTATCCGGCGGAGACACTGAAGCTTTCTTT
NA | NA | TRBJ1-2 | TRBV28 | CATTGNGYTF | TGTGCCACCACAGGGAATGGCTACACCTTC
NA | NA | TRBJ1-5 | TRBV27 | CASRSPGQPQHF | TGTGCCAGCAGAAGCCCAGGGCAGCCCCAGCATTTT
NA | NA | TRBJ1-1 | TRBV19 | CASSTGITEAFF | TGTGCCAGTAGTACAGGGATCACTGAAGCTTTCTTT
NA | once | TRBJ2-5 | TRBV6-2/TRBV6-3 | CASSYAEKSETQYF | TGTGCCAGCAGTTATGCTGAGAAGTCGGAGACCCAGTACTTC
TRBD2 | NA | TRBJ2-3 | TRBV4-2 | CASSQERTSGRDTQYF | TGTGCCAGCAGCCAAGAGCGGACTAGCGGGAGGGATACGCAGTATTTT
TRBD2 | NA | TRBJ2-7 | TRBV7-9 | CASSFPSGSYEQYF | TGTGCCAGCAGCTTCCCTAGCGGGAGCTACGAGCAGTACTTC
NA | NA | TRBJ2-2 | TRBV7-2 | CASSFGGRKDTGELFF | TGTGCCAGCAGCTTTGGGGGGAGGAAGGACACCGGGGAGCTGTTTTTT
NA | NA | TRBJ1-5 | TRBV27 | CASSFAQTSNQPQHF | TGTGCCAGCAGTTTCGCACAGACTAGCAATCAGCCCCAGCATTTT
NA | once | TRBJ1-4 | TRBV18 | CASSPATNEKLFF | TGTGCCAGCTCACCCGCAACTAATGAAAAACTGTTTTTT
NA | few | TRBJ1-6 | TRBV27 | CASTPLGSGRSSYNSPLHF | TGTGCCAGCACCCCGTTGGGCAGTGGAAGAAGCTCCTATAATTCACCCCTCCACTTT
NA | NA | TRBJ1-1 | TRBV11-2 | CASSLEVREAFF | TGTGCCAGCAGCTTAGAGGTCAGAGAAGCTTTCTTT
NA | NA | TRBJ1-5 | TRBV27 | CASSLYQGRGNQPQHF | TGTGCCAGCAGTTTATATCAGGGTCGGGGCAATCAGCCCCAGCATTTT
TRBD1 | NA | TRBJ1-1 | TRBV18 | CASSPIPDRAVNTEAFF | TGTGCCAGCTCACCAATTCCCGACAGGGCGGTGAACACTGAAGCTTTCTTT
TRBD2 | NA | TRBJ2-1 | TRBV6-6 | CAVSLSGNPSNEQFF | TGTGCCGTATCACTAAGCGGGAACCCCTCCAATGAGCAGTTCTTC
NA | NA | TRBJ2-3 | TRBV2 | CASSVTPPGDTQYF | TGTGCCAGCAGTGTTACCCCGCCGGGAGATACGCAGTATTTT
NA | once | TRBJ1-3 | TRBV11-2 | CASSPRQDSSGNTIYF | TGTGCCAGCAGCCCCAGACAGGACAGCTCTGGAAACACCATATATTTT
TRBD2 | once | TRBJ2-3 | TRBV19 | CASSIDPLAGSTDTQYF | TGTGCCAGTAGTATAGATCCCCTAGCGGGGAGCACAGATACGCAGTATTTT
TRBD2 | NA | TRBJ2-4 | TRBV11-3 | CASSSTSGARANIQYF | TGTGCCAGCAGCTCCACTAGCGGGGCGCGGGCAAACATTCAGTACTTC
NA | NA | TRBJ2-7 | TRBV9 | CASSPRDKYEQYF | TGTGCCAGCAGCCCCCGGGACAAGTACGAGCAGTACTTC
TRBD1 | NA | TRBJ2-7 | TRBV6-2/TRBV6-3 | CASIPDRGLGAQYF | TGTGCCAGCATCCCAGACAGGGGGCTCGGGGCACAGTACTTC
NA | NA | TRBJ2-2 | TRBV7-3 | CASGQNTGELFF | TGTGCCAGCGGGCAGAACACCGGGGAGCTGTTTTTT
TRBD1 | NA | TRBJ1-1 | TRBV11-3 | CASTGQSAEAFF | TGTGCCAGCACGGGACAGTCCGCTGAAGCTTTCTTT
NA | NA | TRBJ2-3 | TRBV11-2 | CASRGGTDTQYF | TGTGCCAGCCGAGGAGGCACAGATACGCAGTATTTT
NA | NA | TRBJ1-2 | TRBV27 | CASGRDSGGGYTF | TGTGCCAGCGGACGGGACTCTGGAGGTGGCTACACCTTC
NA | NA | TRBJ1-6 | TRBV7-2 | CASSLGTANNSPLHF | TGTGCCAGCAGCTTAGGGACAGCCAATAATTCACCCCTCCACTTT
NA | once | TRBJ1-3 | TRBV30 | CAWTHGNTIYF | TGTGCCTGGACCCATGGAAACACCATATATTTT
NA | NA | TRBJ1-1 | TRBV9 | CASSVGPNTEAFF | TGTGCCAGCAGCGTTGGGCCGAACACTGAAGCTTTCTTT
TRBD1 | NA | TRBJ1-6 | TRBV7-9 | CASSLATGVGSPLHF | TGTGCCAGCAGCTTAGCTACAGGGGTAGGATCACCCCTCCACTTT
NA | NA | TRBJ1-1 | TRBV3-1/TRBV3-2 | CASSTSGTEAFF | TGTGCCAGCAGTACTAGCGGCACTGAAGCTTTCTTT
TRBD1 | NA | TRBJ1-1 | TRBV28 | CASSSPGQGTEAFF | TGTGCCAGCAGTTCCCCTGGACAGGGCACTGAAGCTTTCTTT
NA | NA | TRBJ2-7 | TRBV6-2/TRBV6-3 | CASSSPLTSHEQYF | TGTGCCAGCAGTTCCCCACTCACCTCCCACGAGCAGTACTTC
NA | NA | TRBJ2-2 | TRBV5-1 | CASSPASVPTGELFF | TGCGCCAGCAGCCCAGCTAGCGTTCCCACCGGGGAGCTGTTTTTT
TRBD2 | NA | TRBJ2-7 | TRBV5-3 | CARSASGSTYEQYF | TGTGCCAGAAGTGCTAGCGGGAGCACCTACGAGCAGTACTTC
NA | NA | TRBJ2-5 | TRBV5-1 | CASSLAAGLQETQYF | TGCGCCAGCAGCTTGGCGGCAGGCCTCCAAGAGACCCAGTACTTC
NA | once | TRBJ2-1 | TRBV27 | CASSLGGAGYNEQFF | TGTGCCAGCAGTTTGGGGGGGGCAGGTTACAATGAGCAGTTCTTC
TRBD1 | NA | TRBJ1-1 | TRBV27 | CASRPRTGGANTEAFF | TGTGCCAGCAGGCCCCGGACAGGGGGCGCGAACACTGAAGCTTTCTTT
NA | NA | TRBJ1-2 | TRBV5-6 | CASSLGRDMWHGYTF | TGTGCCAGCAGCTTGGGCCGGGACATGTGGCATGGCTACACCTTC